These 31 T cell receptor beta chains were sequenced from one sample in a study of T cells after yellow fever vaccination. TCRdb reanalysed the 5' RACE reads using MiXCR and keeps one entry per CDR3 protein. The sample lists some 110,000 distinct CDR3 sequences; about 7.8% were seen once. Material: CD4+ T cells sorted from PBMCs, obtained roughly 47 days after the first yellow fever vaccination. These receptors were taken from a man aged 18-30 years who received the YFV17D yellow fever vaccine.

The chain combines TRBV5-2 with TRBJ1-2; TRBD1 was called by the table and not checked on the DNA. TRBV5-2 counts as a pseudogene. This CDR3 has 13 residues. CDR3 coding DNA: TGTGCCATGGGCCCCGGGCTGCACTGCTGCTACACCTTC. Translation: CAMGPGLHCCYTF.

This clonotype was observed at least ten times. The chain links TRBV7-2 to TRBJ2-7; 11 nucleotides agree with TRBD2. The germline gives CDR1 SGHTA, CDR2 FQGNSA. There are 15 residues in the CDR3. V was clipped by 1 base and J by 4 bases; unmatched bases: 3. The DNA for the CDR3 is TGTGCCAGCAGCTTAGGTAGCGGGGGGGGGTACGAGCAGTACGTC. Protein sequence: CASSLGSGGGYEQYV.

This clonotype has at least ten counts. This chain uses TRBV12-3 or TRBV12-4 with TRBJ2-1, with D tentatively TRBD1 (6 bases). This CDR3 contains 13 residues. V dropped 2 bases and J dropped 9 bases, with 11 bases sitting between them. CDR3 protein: CASSLPGGGEQFF. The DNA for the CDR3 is TGTGCCAGCAGTTTACCTGGGGGCGGTGAGCAGTTCTTC.

The CDR3 loop is CASTPWKGNTEAFF. The DNA of the CDR3 is TGTGCCAGCACCCCCTGGAAGGGGAACACTGAAGCTTTCTTT. The chain recombines TRBV7-2 with TRBJ1-1; D is ambiguous. The CDR3 covers 14 residues. CDR1 and CDR2 (germline): SGHTA, FQGNSA. V lost 7 bases and J lost 1, with 13 bases in between.

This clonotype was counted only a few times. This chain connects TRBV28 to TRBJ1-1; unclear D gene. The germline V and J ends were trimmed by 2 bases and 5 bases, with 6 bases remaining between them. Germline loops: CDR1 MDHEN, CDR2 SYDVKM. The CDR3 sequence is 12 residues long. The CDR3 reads CASSLLGTEAFF. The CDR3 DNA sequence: TGTGCCAGCAGTTTACTGGGGACTGAAGCTTTCTTT.

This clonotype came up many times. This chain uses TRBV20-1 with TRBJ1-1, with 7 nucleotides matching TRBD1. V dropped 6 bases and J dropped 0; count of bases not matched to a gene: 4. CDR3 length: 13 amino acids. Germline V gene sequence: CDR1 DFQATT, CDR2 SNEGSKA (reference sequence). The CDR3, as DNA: TGCAGTGCGCAACAGGGGATGAACACTGAAGCTTTCTTT. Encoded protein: CSAQQGMNTEAFF.

CDR3 in DNA: TGTGCCTGGAGTGCCGGACGATCAGGGGGCCGCGGGTACACTGAAGCTTTCTTT. As protein: CAWSAGRSGGRGYTEAFF. The chain joins TRBV30 to TRBJ1-1, with 8 positions matching TRBD1. CDR3 length equals 18 residues. Germline V gene sequence: CDR1 GTSNPN, CDR2 SVGIG (reference sequence). V trimming: 1 base; J trimming: 3 bases; junction bases outside the gene matches: 16.

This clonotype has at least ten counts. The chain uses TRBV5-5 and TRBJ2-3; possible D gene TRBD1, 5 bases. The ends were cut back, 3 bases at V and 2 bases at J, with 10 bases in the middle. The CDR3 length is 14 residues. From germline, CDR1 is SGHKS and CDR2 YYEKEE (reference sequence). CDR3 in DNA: TGTGCCAGCAGCTACGACAGACTCACAGATACGCAGTATTTT. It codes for CASSYDRLTDTQYF.

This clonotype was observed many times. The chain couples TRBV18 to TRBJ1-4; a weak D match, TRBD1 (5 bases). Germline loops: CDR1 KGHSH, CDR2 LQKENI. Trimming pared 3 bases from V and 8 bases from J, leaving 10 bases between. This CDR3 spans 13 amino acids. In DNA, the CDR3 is TGTGCCAGCTCACCGTACCGGGGCGAAAAACTGTTTTTT. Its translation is CASSPYRGEKLFF.

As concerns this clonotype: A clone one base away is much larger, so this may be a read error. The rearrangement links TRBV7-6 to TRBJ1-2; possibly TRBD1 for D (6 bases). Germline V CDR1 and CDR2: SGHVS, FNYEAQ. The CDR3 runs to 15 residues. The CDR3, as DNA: TGTGCCATCAGCCTAACTTCGGACAGCTTATATGGCTACACCTTC. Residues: CAISLTSDSLYGYTF.

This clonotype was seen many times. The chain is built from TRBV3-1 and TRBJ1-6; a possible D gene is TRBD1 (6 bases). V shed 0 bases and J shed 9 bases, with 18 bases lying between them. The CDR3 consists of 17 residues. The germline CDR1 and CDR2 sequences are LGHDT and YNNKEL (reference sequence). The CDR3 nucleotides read TGTGCCAGCAGCCAAGATCGCGGGGGCGATGGGATTTCACCCCTCCACTTT. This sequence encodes CASSQDRGGDGISPLHF.

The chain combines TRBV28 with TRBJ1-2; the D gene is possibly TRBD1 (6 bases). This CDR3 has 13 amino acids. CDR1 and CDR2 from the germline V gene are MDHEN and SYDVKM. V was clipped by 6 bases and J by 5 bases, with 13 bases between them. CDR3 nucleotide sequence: TGTGCCAGCAGAGCGGACAGCTATTATGGCTACACCTTC. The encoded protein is CASRADSYYGYTF.

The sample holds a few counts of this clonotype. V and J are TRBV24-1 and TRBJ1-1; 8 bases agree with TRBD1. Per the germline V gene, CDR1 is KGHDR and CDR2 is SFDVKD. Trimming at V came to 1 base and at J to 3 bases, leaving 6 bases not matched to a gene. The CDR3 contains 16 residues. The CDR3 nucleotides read TGTGCCACCAGTGATTTACAGGGGGGGAAGGACACTGAAGCTTTCTTT. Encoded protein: CATSDLQGGKDTEAFF.

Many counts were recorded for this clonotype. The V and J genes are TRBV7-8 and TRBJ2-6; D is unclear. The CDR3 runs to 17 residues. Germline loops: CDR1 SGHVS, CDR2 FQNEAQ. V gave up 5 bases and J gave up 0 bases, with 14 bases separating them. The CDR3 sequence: CASSHARALSGANVLTF. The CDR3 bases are TGTGCCAGCAGCCACGCACGGGCCCTCTCTGGGGCCAACGTCCTGACTTTC.

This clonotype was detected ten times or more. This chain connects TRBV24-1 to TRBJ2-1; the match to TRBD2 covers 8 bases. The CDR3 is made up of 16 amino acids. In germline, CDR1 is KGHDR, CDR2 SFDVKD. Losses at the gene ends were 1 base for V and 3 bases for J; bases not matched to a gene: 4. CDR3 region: CATSDFGGAGYNEQFF. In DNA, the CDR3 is TGTGCCACCAGTGATTTCGGGGGGGCAGGCTACAATGAGCAGTTCTTC.

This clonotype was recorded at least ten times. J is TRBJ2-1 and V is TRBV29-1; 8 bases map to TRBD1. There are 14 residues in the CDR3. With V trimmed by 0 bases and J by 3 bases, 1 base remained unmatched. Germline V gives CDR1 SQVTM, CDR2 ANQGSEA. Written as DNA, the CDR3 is TGCAGCGTTGAAGATACAGGGGGCTACAATGAGCAGTTCTTC. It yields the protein CSVEDTGGYNEQFF.

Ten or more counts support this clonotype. The CDR3 DNA reads TGTGCCAGCATCCTGAGACAGGGGGTGACCAAAAACATTCAGTACTTC. This codes for CASILRQGVTKNIQYF. The V and J genes are TRBV6-1 and TRBJ2-4; the match to TRBD1 covers 9 bases. Looked up from germline, CDR1 is MNHNS and CDR2 is SASEGT. V dropped 7 bases and J dropped 2; count of bases not matched to a gene: 9. CDR3 length: 16 amino acids.

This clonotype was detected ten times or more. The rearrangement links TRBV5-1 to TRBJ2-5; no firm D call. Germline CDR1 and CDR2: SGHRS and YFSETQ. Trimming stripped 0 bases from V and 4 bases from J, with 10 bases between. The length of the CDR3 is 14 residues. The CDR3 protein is CASSLGPNPETQYF. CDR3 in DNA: TGCGCCAGCAGCTTGGGCCCTAACCCAGAGACCCAGTACTTC.

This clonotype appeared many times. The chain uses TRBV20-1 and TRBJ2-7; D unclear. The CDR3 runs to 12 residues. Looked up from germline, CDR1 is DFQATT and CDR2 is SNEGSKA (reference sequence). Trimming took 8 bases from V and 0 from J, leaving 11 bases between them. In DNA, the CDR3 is TGCAGTCCTGTGGCAAGCTCCTACGAGCAGTACGTC. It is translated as CSPVASSYEQYV.

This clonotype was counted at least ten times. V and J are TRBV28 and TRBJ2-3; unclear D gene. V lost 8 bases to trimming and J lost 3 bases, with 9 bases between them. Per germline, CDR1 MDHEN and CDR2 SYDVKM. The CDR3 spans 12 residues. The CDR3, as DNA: TGTGCCAGCCTCCGAAATACAGATACGCAGTATTTT. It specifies CASLRNTDTQYF.

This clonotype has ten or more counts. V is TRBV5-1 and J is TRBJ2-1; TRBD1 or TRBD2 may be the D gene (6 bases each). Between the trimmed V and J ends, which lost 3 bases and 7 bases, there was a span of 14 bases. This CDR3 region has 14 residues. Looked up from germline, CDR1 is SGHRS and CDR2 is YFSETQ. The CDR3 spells CASSWGAGTNEQFF. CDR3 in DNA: TGCGCCAGCAGCTGGGGGGCAGGGACGAATGAGCAGTTCTTC. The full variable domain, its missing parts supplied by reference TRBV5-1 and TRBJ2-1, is KAGVTQTPRYLIKTRGQQVTLSCSPISGHRSVSWYQQTPGQGLQFLFEYFSETQRNKGNFPGRFSGRQFSNSRSEMNVSTLELGDSALYLCASSWGAGTNEQFFGPGTRLTVL.

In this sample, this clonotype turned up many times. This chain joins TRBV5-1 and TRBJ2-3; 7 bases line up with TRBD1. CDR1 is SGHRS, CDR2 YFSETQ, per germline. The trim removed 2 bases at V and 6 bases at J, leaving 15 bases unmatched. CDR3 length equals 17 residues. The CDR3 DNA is TGCGCCAGCAGCTTAGCGGATGGGGGACAGATAAGGGATACGCAGTATTTT. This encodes CASSLADGGQIRDTQYF.

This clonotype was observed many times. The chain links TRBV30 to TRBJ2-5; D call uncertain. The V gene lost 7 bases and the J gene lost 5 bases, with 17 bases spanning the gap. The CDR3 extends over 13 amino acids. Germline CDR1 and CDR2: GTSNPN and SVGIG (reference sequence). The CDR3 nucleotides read TGTGCCTCCGCTTTCGATAGCCTGGAGACCCAGTACTTC. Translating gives CASAFDSLETQYF.

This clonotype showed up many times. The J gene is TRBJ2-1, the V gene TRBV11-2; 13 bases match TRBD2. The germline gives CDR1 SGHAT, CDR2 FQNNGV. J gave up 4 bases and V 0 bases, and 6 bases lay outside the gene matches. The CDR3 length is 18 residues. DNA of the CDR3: TGTGCCAGCAGCTTAGAGCGGGGACTAGCGGGGATTTACAATGAGCAGTTCTTC. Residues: CASSLERGLAGIYNEQFF.

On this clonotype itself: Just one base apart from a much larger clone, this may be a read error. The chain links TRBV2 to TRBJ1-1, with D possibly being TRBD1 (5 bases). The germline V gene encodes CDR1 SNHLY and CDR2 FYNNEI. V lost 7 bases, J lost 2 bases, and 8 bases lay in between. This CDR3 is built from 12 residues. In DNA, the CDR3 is TGTGCCAGCATGGGGGACAACACTGAAGCTTTCTTT. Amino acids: CASMGDNTEAFF.

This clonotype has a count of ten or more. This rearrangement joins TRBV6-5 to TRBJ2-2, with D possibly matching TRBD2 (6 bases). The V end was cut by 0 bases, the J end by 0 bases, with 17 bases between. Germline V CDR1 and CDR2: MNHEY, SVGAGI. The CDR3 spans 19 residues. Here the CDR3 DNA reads TGTGCCAGCAGTTACTCGTTAGTGGGGGGATCGGCGAACACCGGGGAGCTGTTTTTT. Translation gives CASSYSLVGGSANTGELFF.

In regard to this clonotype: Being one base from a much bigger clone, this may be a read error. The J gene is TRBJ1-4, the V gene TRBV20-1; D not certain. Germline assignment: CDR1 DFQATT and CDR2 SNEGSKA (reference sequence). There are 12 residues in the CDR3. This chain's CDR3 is CCAVGRREKLFF. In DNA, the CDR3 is TGCTGTGCTGTCGGACGAAGAGAAAAACTGTTTTTT.

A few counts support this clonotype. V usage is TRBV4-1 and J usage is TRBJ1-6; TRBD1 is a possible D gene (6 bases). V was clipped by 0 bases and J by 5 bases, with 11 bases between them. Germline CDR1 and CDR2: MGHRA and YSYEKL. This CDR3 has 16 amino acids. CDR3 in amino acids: CASSQDGGAHNSPLHF. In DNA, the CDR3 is TGCGCCAGCAGCCAAGACGGGGGGGCGCATAATTCACCCCTCCACTTT.

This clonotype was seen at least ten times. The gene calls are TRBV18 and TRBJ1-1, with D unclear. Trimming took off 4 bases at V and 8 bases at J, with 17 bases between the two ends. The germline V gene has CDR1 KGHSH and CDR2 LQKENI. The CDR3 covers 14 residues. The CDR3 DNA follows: TGTGCCAGCTCACTCACCGGGCAACAAAGGGAAGCTTTCTTT. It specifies CASSLTGQQREAFF.

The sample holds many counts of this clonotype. The CDR3 here is CASSLGGNTLRNTIYF. The CDR3 coding sequence is TGTGCCAGCAGCTTAGGTGGGAATACTCTGAGAAACACCATATATTTT. J is TRBJ1-3 and V is TRBV7-8; D gene uncertain. The CDR3 runs to 16 residues. The germline V gene has CDR1 SGHVS and CDR2 FQNEAQ. With 1 base removed from V and 5 bases from J, the gap between germline ends came to 15 bases. Based on the CDR3 plus reference TRBV7-8 and TRBJ1-3, the full variable domain is GAGVSQSPRYKVAKRGQDVALRCDPISGHVSLFWYQQALGQGPEFLTYFQNEAQLDKSGLPSDRFFAERPEGSVSTLKIQRTQQEDSAVYLCASSLGGNTLRNTIYFGEGSWLTVV.

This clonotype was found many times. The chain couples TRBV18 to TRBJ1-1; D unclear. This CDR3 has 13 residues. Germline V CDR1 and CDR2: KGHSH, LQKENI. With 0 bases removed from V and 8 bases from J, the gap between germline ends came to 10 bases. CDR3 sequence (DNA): TGTGCCAGCTCACCACCGACGCCACGAGAAGCTTTCTTT. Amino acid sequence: CASSPPTPREAFF. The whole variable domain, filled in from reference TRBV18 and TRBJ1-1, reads NAGVMQNPRHLVRRRGQEARLRCSPMKGHSHVYWYRQLPEEGLKFMVYLQKENIIDESGMPKERFSAEFPKEGPSILRIQQVVRGDSAAYFCASSPPTPREAFFGQGTRLTVV.